Listed here are 19 T cell receptor beta chains from one sample, sequenced in a study of identical twins. TCRdb reprocessed the 5' RACE reads via MiXCR and lists one record per CDR3 protein. This table has some 1,600,000 distinct CDR3 sequences, around 33% appearing once. Sequencing input: cord blood. These TCRs come from a newborn girl in good health.

This rearrangement joins TRBV11-2 to TRBJ2-2; TRBD2 agrees at 8 bases. J lost 2 bases, V lost 5 bases, and 7 bases had no gene match. The CDR3 runs 16 residues. CDR1 and CDR2 from the germline V gene are SGHAT and FQNNGV. The CDR3 nucleotides read TGTGCCAGCAGCCCGGGACTAGTAAGAAACACCGGGGAGCTGTTTTTT. Amino acid sequence: CASSPGLVRNTGELFF. Drawing the rest from reference TRBV11-2 and TRBJ2-2, the complete variable domain is EAGVAQSPRYKIIEKRQSVAFWCNPISGHATLYWYQQILGQGPKLLIQFQNNGVVDDSQLPKDRFSAERLKGVDSTLKIQPAKLEDSAVYLCASSPGLVRNTGELFFGEGSRLTVL.

The CDR3 sequence: CASSYGAWDSNEQFF. The CDR3 DNA is TGTGCCAGCAGTTACGGGGCGTGGGACAGCAATGAGCAGTTCTTC. The chain combines TRBV6-6 with TRBJ2-1; 7 bases are a match to TRBD1. Germline V lookup: CDR1 MNHNY, CDR2 SVGAGI (reference sequence). Germline trimming cut 2 bases from V and 6 bases from J; bases unmatched to any gene: 7. The CDR3 spans 15 residues.

This clonotype was picked up a small number of times. This chain connects TRBV7-9 to TRBJ1-4, with 9 bases identical to TRBD1. The CDR3 contains 14 residues. Germline assignment: CDR1 SEHNR and CDR2 FQNEAQ (reference sequence). V lost 1 base and J lost 9; bases outside the gene matches: 3. DNA of the CDR3: TGTGCCAGCAGCTTAGGGACAGGGGATCAAAAACTGTTTTTT. This codes for CASSLGTGDQKLFF.

This chain connects TRBV9 to TRBJ2-1, with D tentatively TRBD1 (6 bases). CDR3 size: 15 residues. CDR1 and CDR2 from the germline V gene are SGDLS and YYNGEE. The V gene lost 4 bases and the J gene lost 3 bases, with 14 bases spanning the gap. In DNA, the CDR3 is TGTGCCAGCAGCTCCCAAGGGGGAAACTACAATGAGCAGTTCTTC. Translation gives CASSSQGGNYNEQFF.

The chain links TRBV14 to TRBJ2-1; unclear D gene. Trimming left V 0 bases short and J 15 bases short, with 15 bases between. This CDR3 spans 13 amino acids. Germline lookup yields CDR1 SGHDN and CDR2 FVKESK. The CDR3 region is CASSQEMRQPLFF. CDR3 bases: TGTGCCAGCAGCCAAGAGATGAGGCAGCCCTTGTTCTTC.

This clonotype was counted a single time. The V gene is TRBV4-1, the J gene TRBJ2-4; no reliable D call. The tail of the sequence fits TRBJ2-7 better, so the J call may be wrong. Per the germline V gene, CDR1 is MGHRA and CDR2 is YSYEKL. The CDR3 totals 16 residues. CDR3 DNA: TGCGCCAGCAGCCAAGTCCCATCACCAGTTTCCTACGAGCAGTACTTC. Its protein product is CASSQVPSPVSYEQYF.

The rearrangement uses TRBV5-6 and TRBJ2-6; D is undetermined. Germline-derived CDR1 and CDR2 are SGHDT and YYEEEE. Trimming shortened V by 2 bases and J by 4 bases, and 13 bases separated the two germline ends. The CDR3 is 16 amino acids. The CDR3 DNA follows: TGTGCCAGCAGCTTAACCCGTAGTTGGGGGGCCAACGTCCTGACTTTC. It yields the protein CASSLTRSWGANVLTF. Based on the CDR3 plus reference TRBV5-6 and TRBJ2-6, the full variable domain is DAGVTQSPTHLIKTRGQQVTLRCSPKSGHDTVSWYQQALGQGPQFIFQYYEEEERQRGNFPDRFSGHQFPNYSSELNVNALLLGDSALYLCASSLTRSWGANVLTFGAGSRLTVL.

V usage is TRBV3-1 and J usage is TRBJ2-2; D perhaps matches TRBD1 (5 bases). The CDR3 is 16 amino acids. The germline gives CDR1 LGHDT, CDR2 YNNKEL (reference sequence). The V gene lost 4 bases and the J gene lost 1 base, with 13 bases spanning the gap. The CDR3 here is CASSRESTGNTGELFF. The CDR3 coding sequence is TGTGCCAGCAGCCGAGAGAGTACAGGGAACACCGGGGAGCTGTTTTTT.

The rearrangement links TRBV24-1 to TRBJ2-5; 10 nucleotides match TRBD2. Germline CDR1 and CDR2: KGHDR and SFDVKD. There are 15 residues in the CDR3. The V segment lost 5 bases and the J segment 0 bases; nucleotides outside the gene matches: 2. Written as DNA, the CDR3 is TGTGCCACCAGTGCCGGACTAGCGGACCAAGAGACCCAGTACTTC. This codes for CATSAGLADQETQYF.

This clonotype was counted at least ten times. The genes are TRBV6-1 and TRBJ2-1, with D unresolved. Germline V lookup: CDR1 MNHNS, CDR2 SASEGT. V lost 6 bases to trimming and J lost 1 base, with 13 bases between them. The length of the CDR3 is 15 residues. The CDR3 protein is CASRPLLRSYNEQFF. In DNA form, the CDR3 reads TGTGCCAGCAGGCCTTTACTGCGATCCTACAATGAGCAGTTCTTC.

This chain uses TRBV24-1 with TRBJ2-1; D not certain. The J call is uncertain, as TRBJ2-7 better fits the DNA end. The length of the CDR3 is 13 residues. Germline V gene data show CDR1 as KGHDR and CDR2 as SFDVKD. The DNA for the CDR3 is TGTGCCACCACCGTGGGAAAGTACAATGAGCAGTACTTC. This encodes CATTVGKYNEQYF.

This clonotype turned up a few times. This rearrangement joins TRBV28 to TRBJ1-5; no clear D gene. With 2 bases removed from V and 0 bases from J, the gap between germline ends came to 11 bases. The CDR3 spans 16 residues. Germline CDR1 reads MDHEN; CDR2 reads SYDVKM. CDR3 amino acids: CASSLLREDSNQPQHF. The DNA of the CDR3 is TGTGCCAGCAGTTTACTTAGGGAAGATAGCAATCAGCCCCAGCATTTT.

The V and J genes are TRBV7-2 and TRBJ2-7; 12 bases align to TRBD2. Germline V gene lookup returns CDR1 SGHTA and CDR2 FQGNSA. This CDR3 contains 17 residues. After removal of 1 base from V and 1 base from J, the junction contained 5 bases not matched to a gene. For the CDR3, the DNA is TGTGCCAGCAGCTTAGGACTAGCGGGGGCCTATTCCTACGAGCAGTACTTC. As protein: CASSLGLAGAYSYEQYF.

The CDR3, as DNA: TGTGCCAGCAGCTTAACGGTCACTCCAGCTAACTATGGCTACACCTTC. This translates into CASSLTVTPANYGYTF. The chain couples TRBV7-2 to TRBJ1-2; D uncertain. Per germline, CDR1 SGHTA and CDR2 FQGNSA. The CDR3 consists of 16 residues. Trimming took off 2 bases at V and 0 bases at J, with 13 bases between the two ends.

The table lists this clonotype with a few counts. The chain carries TRBV12-3 or TRBV12-4 and TRBJ2-2; D call uncertain. The V end was cut by 7 bases, the J end by 1 base, with 4 bases between. This CDR3 contains 12 residues. Here the CDR3 reads CASKMNTGELFF. In DNA form, the CDR3 reads TGTGCCAGCAAAATGAACACCGGGGAGCTGTTTTTT.

This clonotype has just a few counts. The rearrangement uses TRBV6-5 and TRBJ2-2; no reliable D call. This CDR3 has 15 amino acids. The V end was cut by 0 bases, the J end by 1 base, with 6 bases between. The germline gives CDR1 MNHEY, CDR2 SVGAGI. The CDR3 sequence: CASSYSAGNTGELFF. CDR3 DNA: TGTGCCAGCAGTTACTCGGCAGGGAACACCGGGGAGCTGTTTTTT.

The chain couples TRBV29-1 to TRBJ1-1; D may be TRBD1 (6 bases). The germline V and J ends were trimmed by 3 bases and 3 bases, with 14 bases remaining between them. The CDR3 loop spans 14 amino acids. The germline CDR1 and CDR2 sequences are SQVTM and ANQGSEA. The CDR3 region is CSVETRTDYTEAFF. The CDR3 DNA reads as TGCAGCGTTGAGACTCGGACAGACTACACTGAAGCTTTCTTT.

This sequence joins TRBV7-2 and TRBJ1-6, with D unresolved. This CDR3 region has 15 residues. Trimming took 5 bases from V and 3 from J, leaving 11 bases between them. Germline CDR1 and CDR2: SGHTA and FQGNSA. The CDR3 spells CASSLSHRYNSPLHF. The CDR3, as DNA: TGTGCCAGCAGCCTAAGTCACCGCTATAATTCACCCCTCCACTTT.

J is TRBJ2-6 and V is TRBV2; a possible D gene is TRBD2 (6 bases). There are 16 residues in the CDR3. The V gene lost 4 bases and the J gene lost 4 bases, with 14 bases spanning the gap. CDR1 is SNHLY, CDR2 FYNNEI, per germline. The CDR3 here is CASSGPGGAGANVLTF. CDR3 coding DNA: TGTGCCAGCAGTGGACCCGGGGGTGCCGGGGCCAACGTCCTGACTTTC.